This entry concerns a single T cell receptor (beta chain). Germline and junction disagree at one end, which may indicate a read error. TCRdb passed the RT-PCR reads through MiXCR, listing each CDR3 protein once. Of some 200,000 distinct CDR3 sequences listed, around two fifths are singletons. The CDR3 runs to 13 residues. Germline V gene data show CDR1 as LGHDT and CDR2 as YNNKEL (reference sequence). The source of the sample is a study of patients and donors after allogeneic stem cell transplantation. V usage is TRBV3-1 and J usage is TRBJ2-2; no reliable D call. This receptor was obtained from a human donor who was either an allogeneic HSCT recipient or a stem cell or donor lymphocyte infusion donor (not recorded which). It is not recorded whose cells these are; they may come from a transplant donor. What was sequenced was blood, either unsorted or a sorted T cell fraction (not recorded which). As DNA, the CDR3 is TGTGCGAGCAGCCAAAGGAACAAAGGGGAGCTGTTTTTT. Translated, it gives CASSQRNKGELFF.